These T cell receptor beta chains were read from a single sample in a study of cytomegalovirus exposure and HLA in healthy donors. Assay: immunoSEQ multiplex PCR; the TCRdb copy retains only in-frame clones and omits some. The sample has about 130,000 clones, approximately 74% seen once; the top ten hold approximately 7%. The material sequenced was PBMCs. The receptors come from a male donor in good health and CMV-seronegative. Each CDR3 is given with its conserved first and last residue. The D gene is left open where the match is weak. Rows may omit the clone size; those that give it use once, few, many or a size class.

D gene	V gene	clone size	J gene	CDR3 protein	CDR3 DNA
TRBD1	TRBV27	NA	TRBJ2-6	CASSTTGAGANVLTF	TGTGCCAGCAGTACTACAGGGGCTGGGGCCAACGTCCTGACTTTC
TRBD2	TRBV4-2	NA	TRBJ2-1	CASSQDLLAGEQFF	TGTGCCAGCAGCCAAGATCTCTTAGCGGGAGAGCAGTTCTTC
TRBD1	TRBV7-2	NA	TRBJ2-4	CASSVVQGAGKNIQYF	TGTGCCAGCAGCGTTGTCCAGGGGGCGGGCAAAAACATTCAGTACTTC
NA	TRBV7-9	NA	TRBJ1-4	CASSLGHREEKLFF	TGTGCCAGCAGCTTAGGACACCGAGAGGAAAAACTGTTTTTT
TRBD1	TRBV6-1	NA	TRBJ1-2	CASSEAQDRGRYTF	TGTGCCAGCAGTGAAGCACAGGACAGGGGTCGCTACACCTTC
TRBD1	TRBV30	NA	TRBJ1-2	CAWRPRGQDYGYTF	TGTGCCTGGAGGCCCAGGGGGCAGGACTATGGCTACACCTTC
TRBD2	TRBV4-2	NA	TRBJ2-7	CASSQAGLAQEQYF	TGTGCCAGCAGCCAAGCGGGACTAGCTCAGGAGCAGTACTTC
NA	TRBV5-6	NA	TRBJ1-6	CASSFRRQRAPLHF	TGTGCCAGCAGCTTCCGTCGGCAGCGGGCACCCCTCCACTTT
TRBD2	TRBV2	NA	TRBJ2-7	CASSGRRDYYEQYF	TGTGCCAGCAGTGGGCGAAGGGACTACTACGAGCAGTACTTC
NA	TRBV7-3	NA	TRBJ2-5	CASSSGGSQETQYF	TGTGCCAGCAGCTCAGGGGGGTCCCAAGAGACCCAGTACTTC
NA	TRBV20-1	NA	TRBJ1-1	CSFLRTEAFF	TGCAGTTTCCTCCGTACTGAAGCCTTCTTT
TRBD2	TRBV9	NA	TRBJ2-1	CASSAGGAQYNEQFF	TGTGCCAGCAGCGCGGGGGGGGCGCAGTACAATGAGCAGTTCTTC
NA	TRBV6-5	NA	TRBJ2-3	CASGSLDTQYF	TGTGCCAGCGGTTCCCTAGATACGCAGTATTTT
NA	TRBV15	once	TRBJ1-1	CATSKGGVLNTEAFF	TGTGCCACCAGCAAGGGGGGGGTGTTGAACACTGAAGCTTTCTTT
TRBD1	TRBV30	NA	TRBJ1-4	CAWSVLGDRDEKLFF	TGTGCCTGGAGTGTACTTGGGGACAGGGATGAAAAACTGTTTTTT
NA	TRBV4-3	few	TRBJ1-5	CASSREGGRGQPQHF	TGCGCCAGCAGCCGGGAGGGGGGTAGGGGCCAGCCCCAGCATTTT
NA	TRBV7-8	NA	TRBJ2-1	CASTFRNEQFF	TGTGCCAGCACCTTTCGCAATGAGCAGTTCTTC
NA	TRBV28	NA	TRBJ2-1	CASSLKVGPLYNEQFF	TGTGCCAGCAGTTTAAAGGTGGGCCCCCTCTACAATGAGCAGTTCTTC
TRBD1	TRBV7-9	NA	TRBJ2-1	CSSSSGATSGTGSNEQFF	TGTTCCAGCAGCTCGGGAGCTACCTCCGGGACAGGGTCGAATGAGCAGTTCTTC
TRBD1	TRBV27	NA	TRBJ1-1	CASSPRTGGVGLAEAFF	TGTGCCAGCAGTCCCAGGACAGGGGGCGTCGGGTTGGCTGAAGCTTTCTTT
TRBD1	TRBV30	NA	TRBJ2-7	CAWMDRDEQYF	TGTGCCTGGATGGACAGGGACGAGCAGTACTTC
NA	TRBV6-8	once	TRBJ2-4	CASTYDSSGVAKNIQYF	TGTGCCAGCACCTACGACTCATCAGGGGTGGCCAAAAACATTCAGTACTTC
TRBD2	TRBV11-2	few	TRBJ2-3	CASSPSSGVTDTQYF	TGTGCCAGCAGCCCATCTAGCGGGGTCACAGATACGCAGTATTTT
TRBD1	TRBV29-1	NA	TRBJ1-2	CSVETSTGDGYTF	TGCAGCGTTGAAACTTCGACAGGGGACGGCTACACCTTC
TRBD1	TRBV5-8	NA	TRBJ2-7	CASSFGQGFYEQYF	TGTGCCAGCAGCTTCGGACAGGGTTTCTACGAGCAGTACTTC
NA	TRBV21-1	NA	TRBJ2-3	CASSKEGSADTQYF	TGTGCCAGCAGCAAGGAGGGGAGCGCAGATACGCAGTATTTT
NA	TRBV7-9	NA	TRBJ2-7	CASSLTGSSYEQYF	TGTGCCAGCAGCTTAACAGGGAGCTCCTACGAGCAGTACTTC
TRBD1	TRBV7-8	NA	TRBJ1-5	CASSPQTGWNQPQHF	TGTGCCAGCAGCCCCCAGACAGGGTGGAATCAGCCCCAGCATTTT
NA	TRBV13	once	TRBJ2-7	CASSVSYEQYF	TGTGCCAGCAGCGTATCCTACGAGCAGTACTTC
NA	TRBV4-2	once	TRBJ2-1	CASSQLSRPGRPSTIASNEQFF	TGTGCCAGCAGCCAACTTTCCCGACCAGGACGACCTAGCACAATAGCCTCGAATGAGCAGTTCTTC
TRBD1	TRBV28	once	TRBJ1-5	CASSSSISRGLGYQPQHF	TGTGCCAGCAGTTCAAGTATATCCAGGGGGCTTGGATATCAGCCCCAGCATTTT
TRBD1	TRBV5-1	NA	TRBJ1-4	CASSFGQGAVGEKLFF	TGCGCCAGCAGCTTCGGACAGGGGGCGGTGGGTGAAAAACTGTTTTTT
TRBD2	TRBV27	NA	TRBJ2-3	CASSLAGVSTDTQYF	TGTGCCAGCAGTCTAGCGGGGGTAAGCACAGATACGCAGTATTTT
TRBD1	TRBV7-8	few	TRBJ1-2	CASSQTGGSYGYTF	TGTGCCAGCAGCCAGACAGGGGGGAGCTATGGCTACACCTTC
NA	TRBV9	NA	TRBJ1-2	CASSKDSHSWGFNYGYTF	TGTGCCAGCAGCAAGGACAGCCATTCGTGGGGCTTTAACTATGGCTACACCTTC
NA	TRBV4-2	NA	TRBJ2-7	CASSQGAAGPGAYEQYF	TGTGCCAGCAGCCAAGGCGCGGCGGGTCCCGGGGCCTACGAGCAGTACTTC
NA	TRBV27	NA	TRBJ2-7	CASSWQGSSYEQYF	TGTGCCAGCAGCTGGCAGGGTAGTTCCTACGAGCAGTACTTC
NA	TRBV4-2	NA	TRBJ2-2	CASSQRGDISTGELFF	TGTGCCAGCAGCCAGCGAGGGGACATCTCTACCGGGGAGCTGTTTTTT
TRBD1	TRBV30	NA	TRBJ2-7	CAWGSGTGAYEQYF	TGTGCCTGGGGTTCGGGGACAGGGGCCTACGAGCAGTACTTC
TRBD2	TRBV7-3	few	TRBJ2-2	CASSSVAGGPGTGELFF	TGTGCCAGCAGCTCTGTAGCGGGAGGTCCCGGGACCGGGGAGCTGTTTTTT
TRBD2	TRBV19	once	TRBJ2-7	CASSIGTSGGTYEQYF	TGTGCCAGTAGTATAGGAACTAGCGGGGGAACCTACGAGCAGTACTTC
TRBD2	TRBV10-3	NA	TRBJ2-1	CAISPKRESYNEQFF	TGTGCCATCAGTCCGAAGCGGGAGTCCTACAATGAGCAGTTCTTC
TRBD1	TRBV28	NA	TRBJ2-3	CASFPPGQGNTDTQYF	TGTGCCAGCTTCCCTCCCGGACAGGGAAACACAGATACGCAGTATTTT